The clone carrying this T cell receptor beta chain was counted many times. Antigen specificity is unknown. The CDR3 has 14 amino acids. The V gene lost 2 bases and the J gene lost 3 bases, with 8 bases spanning the gap. The data belong to a study of regulatory T cells in long-lasting Graves disease. Turning to the study itself: Antithyroid drugs had been taken under 3 months by newly diagnosed Graves' patients.

As for time point: newly diagnosed GD, antithyroid drugs for less than 3 months. Construction of the TCR library relied on RNA isolated from PBMCs. Patients all came to the study from an endocrinology department in Xi'an, China. For TCR beta, libraries came from iRepertoire HTBI primers and Arm-PCR of CDR3 regions. TCRdb independently ran MiXCR on the multiplex PCR reads; one entry per CDR3 protein. The table has about 620,000 distinct CDR3 sequences, roughly 16% seen once. The study, taken as a whole, reports: Among samples with persistent disease, TRBV28, TRBJ1-2 and TRBJ2-5 were favored.

The data were also submitted as part of a second study, on T cells in Graves' hyperthyroidism and ophthalmopathy. This second study says: Ophthalmopathy was distinguished from stable hyperthyroidism by 13 V-J signatures.

The receptor's source is a woman younger than 45 with Graves disease. The starting material was peripheral blood mononuclear cells (PBMCs), obtained at new diagnosis, from a patient treated with antithyroid drugs. This sequence joins TRBV12-3 or TRBV12-4 and TRBJ1-5, with D possibly being TRBD1 (5 bases). The DNA of the CDR3 is TGTGCCAGCAGTTTAAGAGGGACCAATCAGCCCCAGCATTTT. It codes for CASSLRGTNQPQHF.